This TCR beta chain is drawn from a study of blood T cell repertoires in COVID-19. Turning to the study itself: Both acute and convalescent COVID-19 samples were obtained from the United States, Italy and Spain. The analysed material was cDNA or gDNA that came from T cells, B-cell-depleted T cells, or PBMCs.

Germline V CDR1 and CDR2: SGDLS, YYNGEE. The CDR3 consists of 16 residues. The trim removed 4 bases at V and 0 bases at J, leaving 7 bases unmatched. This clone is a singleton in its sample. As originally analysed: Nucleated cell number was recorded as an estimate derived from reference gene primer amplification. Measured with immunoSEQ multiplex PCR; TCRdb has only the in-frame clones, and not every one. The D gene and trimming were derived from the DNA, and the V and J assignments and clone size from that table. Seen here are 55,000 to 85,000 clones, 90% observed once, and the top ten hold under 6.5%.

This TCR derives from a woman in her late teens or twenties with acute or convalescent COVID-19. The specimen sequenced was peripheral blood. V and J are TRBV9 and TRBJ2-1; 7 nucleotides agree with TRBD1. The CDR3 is CASSKIDRDSYNEQFF. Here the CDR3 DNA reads TGTGCCAGCAGCAAGATCGACAGGGACTCCTACAATGAGCAGTTCTTC.